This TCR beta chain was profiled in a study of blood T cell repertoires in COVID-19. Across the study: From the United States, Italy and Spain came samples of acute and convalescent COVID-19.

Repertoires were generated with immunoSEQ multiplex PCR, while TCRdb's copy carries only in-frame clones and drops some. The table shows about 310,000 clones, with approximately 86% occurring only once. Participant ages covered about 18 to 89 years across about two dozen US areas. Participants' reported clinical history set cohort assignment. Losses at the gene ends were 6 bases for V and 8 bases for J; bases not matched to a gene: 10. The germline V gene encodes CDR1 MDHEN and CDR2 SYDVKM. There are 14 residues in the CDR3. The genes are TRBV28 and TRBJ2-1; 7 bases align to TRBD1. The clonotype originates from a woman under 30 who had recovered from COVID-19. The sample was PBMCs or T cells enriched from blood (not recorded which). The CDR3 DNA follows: TGTGCCAGCAGGGAGACAGGGTTAAGCGATGAGCAGTTCTTC. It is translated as CASRETGLSDEQFF.